Presented here are 3 T cell receptor beta chains from one specimen sequenced in a study of shared clonotypes between healthy human individuals. This table comes from immunoSEQ multiplex PCR, and its TCRdb copy is limited to in-frame clones, with some not included. The sample includes 600,000 to 800,000 clones, roughly two thirds of them seen just once. The sample was memory CD4+ T cells sorted from blood. Subset defined: CD45RA-negative fraction. These receptors were obtained from a woman in her twenties or thirties in good health.

This clone came up once. The rearrangement joins TRBV18 to TRBJ2-7; D is unclear. The CDR3 is made up of 12 amino acids. Looked up from germline, CDR1 is KGHSH and CDR2 is LQKENI. With 6 bases removed from V and 3 bases from J, the gap between germline ends came to 9 bases. The CDR3 bases are TGTGCCAGCTCCACCGACAACTACGAGCAGTACTTC. Translation gives CASSTDNYEQYF.

This clone was observed many times. J is TRBJ1-4 and V is TRBV9; TRBD1 aligns across 11 bases. CDR3 size: 16 residues. After removal of 3 bases from V and 8 bases from J, the junction contained 9 bases not matched to a gene. Germline CDR1 and CDR2: SGDLS and YYNGEE. The CDR3 sequence: CASSGTGGGSYEKLFF. The CDR3 coding sequence is TGTGCCAGCAGCGGGACAGGGGGCGGCTCTTACGAAAAACTGTTTTTT.

Only a few counts were recorded for this clone. The V and J genes are TRBV2 and TRBJ2-1, with D unresolved. Germline V gene data show CDR1 as SNHLY and CDR2 as FYNNEI. Trimming cost V 5 bases and J 4 bases, with 6 bases left between them. The CDR3 loop spans 12 amino acids. In DNA form, the CDR3 reads TGTGCCAGCAGTAACCAGTACAATGAGCAGTTCTTC. Protein: CASSNQYNEQFF.